What follows are 26 T cell receptor beta chains derived from one specimen sequenced in a study of blood T cell repertoires in COVID-19. TCRdb's copy holds only in-frame clones and misses some; the assay was immunoSEQ multiplex PCR. The sample shows about 200,000 clones, around nine tenths of them seen only once. The sample comprised peripheral blood. Every receptor here comes from a man aged 60 to 75 with acute or convalescent COVID-19.

J is TRBJ2-7 and V is TRBV11-2; tentative D call: TRBD1 (6 bases). Per germline, CDR1 SGHAT and CDR2 FQNNGV. This CDR3 contains 14 residues. The V end was cut by 2 bases, the J end by 2 bases, with 10 bases between. CDR3 DNA sequence: TGTGCCAGCAGCTTATGGACAGAGGCCTACGAGCAGTACTTC. Translated, it gives CASSLWTEAYEQYF.

This clone was seen ten or more times. J is TRBJ1-1 and V is TRBV11-3; no clear D. The CDR3 length is 14 residues. Trimming shortened V by 0 bases and J by 4 bases, and 9 bases separated the two germline ends. Looked up from germline, CDR1 is SGHNT and CDR2 is YENEEA. The CDR3 nucleotides read TGTGCCAGCAGCTTAGATCACCGGGGCACTGAAGCTTTCTTT. It translates to CASSLDHRGTEAFF.

The genes are TRBV11-2 and TRBJ1-5; D unclear. Germline values: CDR1 SGHAT, CDR2 FQNNGV. CDR3 length: 14 residues. The V end lost 1 base, the J end lost 4 bases, and 8 bases lay between the germline ends. The CDR3 DNA reads TGTGCCAGCAGCTTAGCTGCGGGGAATCAGCCCCAGCATTTT. Protein: CASSLAAGNQPQHF.

The J gene is TRBJ2-7, the V gene TRBV3-1 (or the pseudogene TRBV3-2), with 12 bases matching TRBD2. The CDR3 loop spans 15 amino acids. Trimming cost V 3 bases and J 3 bases; bases outside gene matches: 3. CDR1 LGHDT and CDR2 YNNKEL come from the germline V gene (reference sequence). In DNA form, the CDR3 reads TGTGCCAGCAGCCAGGCTAGCGGGGGGGTCTACGAGCAGTACTTC. Encoded protein: CASSQASGGVYEQYF.

The chain joins TRBV21-1 to TRBJ1-5. TRBV21-1 is shown as a pseudogene. This CDR3 is 13 amino acids long. The CDR3 bases are TGTGCCAGCAGCAAAGACCGGTGTCAGCCCCAGCATTTT. Encoded protein: CASSKDRCQPQHF.

V is TRBV5-6 and J is TRBJ1-2; D is unclear. Deletions cut 3 bases from V and 5 bases from J, with 11 bases between. Germline V lookup: CDR1 SGHDT, CDR2 YYEEEE. The CDR3 runs to 13 residues. The CDR3 nucleotides are TGTGCCAGCAGCTCGATTCGACTATATGGCTACACCTTC. Residues: CASSSIRLYGYTF. The variable domain in full, with the rest retrieved from reference TRBV5-6 and TRBJ1-2, is DAGVTQSPTHLIKTRGQQVTLRCSPKSGHDTVSWYQQALGQGPQFIFQYYEEEERQRGNFPDRFSGHQFPNYSSELNVNALLLGDSALYLCASSSIRLYGYTFGSGTRLTVV.

The V and J genes are TRBV24-1 and TRBJ2-5; 12 bases line up with TRBD1. V lost 1 base, J lost 5 bases, and 13 bases stayed unmatched. This CDR3 has 19 residues. Germline V gene data show CDR1 as KGHDR and CDR2 as SFDVKD. In DNA, the CDR3 is TGTGCCACCAGTGATTTTCCGGGACAGGGGGCCCTAAAGGGGGAGACCCAGTACTTC. Its protein product is CATSDFPGQGALKGETQYF.

This sequence joins TRBV7-2 and TRBJ2-7; TRBD2 is a possible D gene (6 bases). This CDR3 region has 15 residues. Germline loops: CDR1 SGHTA, CDR2 FQGNSA. With 5 bases removed from V and 12 bases from J, the gap between germline ends came to 26 bases. In DNA form, the CDR3 reads TGTGCCAGCAGCCCATCCCCTGTTCGTTCTGGCGGGGCGTACTTC. Residues: CASSPSPVRSGGAYF.

The chain carries TRBV5-1 and TRBJ2-1; TRBD2 matches 13 bases. The CDR3 spans 17 residues. Germline V gives CDR1 SGHRS, CDR2 YFSETQ. V was pared by 0 bases and J by 4 bases, with 4 bases of the junction left unmatched. The CDR3: CASSLAPTSGGYNEQFF. In DNA form, the CDR3 reads TGCGCCAGCAGCTTGGCCCCGACTAGCGGGGGGTACAATGAGCAGTTCTTC.

The chain recombines TRBV10-3 with TRBJ1-1; no firm D call. The V end was cut by 4 bases, the J end by 4 bases, with 4 bases between. Germline CDR1 reads ENHRY; CDR2 reads SYGVKD. This CDR3 has 11 amino acids. CDR3 in DNA: TGTGCCATCAGTGTCGGCACTGAAGCTTTCTTT. Encoded protein: CAISVGTEAFF.

V usage is TRBV27 and J usage is TRBJ2-7; 7 bases fit TRBD1. CDR3 length: 15 amino acids. J was trimmed by 6 bases and V by 3 bases; bases with no gene match: 11. The germline gives CDR1 MNHEY, CDR2 SMNVEV (reference sequence). CDR3 DNA: TGTGCCAGCAGTTTCGCAGGGGGAAGGGCGATCGAGCAGTACTTC. This encodes CASSFAGGRAIEQYF.

This chain links TRBV24-1 with TRBJ2-1, with 12 bases fitting TRBD1. The CDR3 loop spans 16 amino acids. Per germline, CDR1 KGHDR and CDR2 SFDVKD. Trimming took 3 bases from V and 7 from J; bases not matched to a gene: 6. Here the CDR3 DNA reads TGTGCCACCAGTGATACGGGACAGGGGGCTAAAAATGAGCAGTTCTTC. Translation gives CATSDTGQGAKNEQFF.

J is TRBJ2-5 and V is TRBV3-1 (or the pseudogene TRBV3-2); 10 positions agree with TRBD1. Germline assignment: CDR1 LGHDT and CDR2 YNNKEL (reference sequence). V lost 1 base and J lost 2; bases outside the gene matches: 7. This CDR3 region has 17 residues. The CDR3 here is CASSQGRTGGLQETQYF. The CDR3 region has the DNA TGTGCCAGCAGCCAAGGTCGGACAGGGGGTCTTCAAGAGACCCAGTACTTC.

The genes are TRBV7-2 and TRBJ1-1, with a tentative D call TRBD1 (5 bases). Trimming pared 3 bases from V and 2 bases from J, leaving 10 bases between. Germline V lookup: CDR1 SGHTA, CDR2 FQGNSA. The CDR3 loop spans 14 amino acids. The CDR3 DNA is TGTGCCAGCAGCTTGGACAACATTAACACTGAAGCTTTCTTT. As protein: CASSLDNINTEAFF. Complete variable domain (other parts from reference TRBV7-2 and TRBJ1-1): GAGVSQSPSNKVTEKGKDVELRCDPISGHTALYWYRQSLGQGLEFLIYFQGNSAPDKSGLPSDRFSAERTGGSVSTLTIQRTQQEDSAVYLCASSLDNINTEAFFGQGTRLTVV.

The rearrangement links TRBV7-3 to TRBJ2-2; TRBD1 agrees at 7 bases. V shed 4 bases, J shed 7 bases, and the junction held 9 bases outside the gene matches. The germline V gene has CDR1 SGHTA and CDR2 FQGTGA. The CDR3 sequence is 15 residues long. As DNA, the CDR3 is TGTGCCAGCAGCTCTAACAGGGGTGCAGGCGGGGAGCTGTTTTTT. Its translation is CASSSNRGAGGELFF.

This clone was counted a few times. This sequence joins TRBV5-1 and TRBJ2-2, with a possible D match to TRBD1 (6 bases). Germline V gene data show CDR1 as SGHRS and CDR2 as YFSETQ. The germline V and J ends were trimmed by 4 bases and 4 bases, with 8 bases remaining between them. This CDR3 contains 13 residues. The CDR3 coding sequence is TGCGCCAGCAGCGCGGACAGCACCGGGGAGCTGTTTTTT. It yields the protein CASSADSTGELFF. Complete variable domain (other parts from reference TRBV5-1 and TRBJ2-2): KAGVTQTPRYLIKTRGQQVTLSCSPISGHRSVSWYQQTPGQGLQFLFEYFSETQRNKGNFPGRFSGRQFSNSRSEMNVSTLELGDSALYLCASSADSTGELFFGEGSRLTVL.

The chain carries TRBV4-3 and TRBJ2-1; tentative D call: TRBD2 (5 bases). Germline CDR1 and CDR2: LGHNA and YSLEER. The CDR3 runs to 14 residues. The V and J ends lost 0 bases and 8 bases respectively, with 11 bases between them. The CDR3 spells CASSQDSSAHEQFF. CDR3 sequence (DNA): TGCGCCAGCAGCCAAGATAGTAGCGCCCATGAGCAGTTCTTC.

This chain joins TRBV4-1 and TRBJ1-4; TRBD1 aligns across 8 bases. J was trimmed by 8 bases and V by 5 bases; bases with no gene match: 10. The CDR3 has 15 residues. Germline CDR1 reads MGHRA; CDR2 reads YSYEKL. CDR3 region: CASSNPGQVTEKLFF. CDR3 nucleotides: TGCGCCAGCAGCAATCCGGGACAGGTCACCGAAAAACTGTTTTTT.

A single count supports this clone. The rearrangement uses TRBV18 and TRBJ2-4; D uncertain. V lost 2 bases to trimming and J lost 0 bases, with 14 bases between them. The CDR3 is 17 amino acids. In germline, CDR1 is KGHSH, CDR2 LQKENI. The CDR3 reads CASSPASAALAKNIQYF. CDR3 DNA sequence: TGTGCCAGCTCACCAGCTTCCGCGGCACTAGCCAAAAACATTCAGTACTTC.

The rearrangement uses TRBV23-1 and TRBJ2-7, with D maybe TRBD1 (5 bases). TRBV23-1 has ORF status, its function being uncertain. Trimming removed 4 bases from V and 0 bases from J, with 16 bases in between. The CDR3 length is 16 residues. The CDR3 loop reads CASSPSRAGSSYEQYF. In DNA, the CDR3 is TGCGCCAGCAGTCCCTCCAGGGCAGGAAGCTCCTACGAGCAGTACTTC.

The chain uses TRBV9 and TRBJ2-3, with 7 positions matching TRBD1. This CDR3 has 17 amino acids. V shed 0 bases, J shed 0 bases, and the junction held 7 bases outside the gene matches. The germline V gene has CDR1 SGDLS and CDR2 YYNGEE. CDR3 bases: TGTGCCAGCAGCGTAGTCGAGGGGGCAACTAGCACAGATACGCAGTATTTT. Amino acids: CASSVVEGATSTDTQYF.

The J gene is TRBJ2-2, the V gene TRBV3-1 (or the pseudogene TRBV3-2), with a weak D call TRBD2 (6 bases). V was clipped by 2 bases and J by 6 bases, with 16 bases between them. Per germline, CDR1 LGHDT and CDR2 YNNKEL (reference sequence). The CDR3 sequence is 16 residues long. The CDR3 sequence is CASSQPGGGLSGELFF. The CDR3, as DNA: TGTGCCAGCAGCCAACCCGGGGGTGGGTTGTCCGGGGAGCTGTTTTTT.

This rearrangement joins TRBV29-1 to TRBJ2-7, with D possibly matching TRBD2 (5 bases). The V gene lost 1 base and the J gene lost 1 base, with 11 bases spanning the gap. CDR3 size: 14 residues. Per the germline V gene, CDR1 is SQVTM and CDR2 is ANQGSEA. The CDR3, as DNA: TGCAGCGTTGAAGGAGAGCCGGGGTCCTACGAGCAGTACTTC. This translates into CSVEGEPGSYEQYF.

This rearrangement joins TRBV5-4 to TRBJ2-2, with TRBD2 matching 10 bases. Germline V CDR1 and CDR2: SGHNT, YYREEE (reference sequence). V lost 6 bases, J lost 3 bases, and 8 bases stayed unmatched. The CDR3 runs 16 residues. For the CDR3, the DNA is TGTGCCAGCACCCGGAGCGGGGGGGCGCACACCGGGGAGCTGTTTTTT. As protein: CASTRSGGAHTGELFF.

The chain uses TRBV19 and TRBJ1-4; no firm D call. The CDR3 consists of 15 residues. V was pared by 0 bases and J by 7 bases, with 12 bases between. CDR1 and CDR2 (germline): LNHDA, SQIVND (reference sequence). The CDR3 sequence: CASSIERPLSEKLFF. Here the CDR3 DNA reads TGTGCCAGTAGTATAGAGAGGCCGTTAAGTGAAAAACTGTTTTTT.

The gene calls are TRBV24-1 and TRBJ1-2; no clear D. The CDR3 loop spans 14 amino acids. V lost 4 bases to trimming and J lost 8 bases, with 16 bases between them. Germline values: CDR1 KGHDR, CDR2 SFDVKD. CDR3 region: CATSDIGPRGGYTF. DNA for the CDR3: TGTGCCACCAGTGACATCGGGCCCCGAGGGGGCTACACCTTC.